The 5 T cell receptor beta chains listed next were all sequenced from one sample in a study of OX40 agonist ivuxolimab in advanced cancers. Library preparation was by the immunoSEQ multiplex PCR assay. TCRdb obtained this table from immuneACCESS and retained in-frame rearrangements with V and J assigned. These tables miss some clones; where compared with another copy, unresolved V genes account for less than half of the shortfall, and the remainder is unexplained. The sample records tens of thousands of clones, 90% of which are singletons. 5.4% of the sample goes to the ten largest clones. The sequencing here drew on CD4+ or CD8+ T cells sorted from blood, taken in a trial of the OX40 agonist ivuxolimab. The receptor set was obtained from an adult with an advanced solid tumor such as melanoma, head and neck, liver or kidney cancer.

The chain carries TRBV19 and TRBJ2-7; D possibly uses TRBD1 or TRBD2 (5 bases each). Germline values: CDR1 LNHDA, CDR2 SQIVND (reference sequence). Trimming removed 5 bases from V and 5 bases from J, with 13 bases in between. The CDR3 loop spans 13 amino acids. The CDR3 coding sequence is TGTGCCAGTAGTCCCGGGGCTCCCCACGAGCAGTACTTC. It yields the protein CASSPGAPHEQYF.

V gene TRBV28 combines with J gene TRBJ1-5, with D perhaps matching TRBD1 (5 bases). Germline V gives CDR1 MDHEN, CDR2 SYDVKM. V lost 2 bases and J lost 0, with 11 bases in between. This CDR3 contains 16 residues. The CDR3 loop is CASSLGGADSNQPQHF. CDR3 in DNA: TGTGCCAGCAGTTTAGGAGGGGCCGATAGCAATCAGCCCCAGCATTTT.

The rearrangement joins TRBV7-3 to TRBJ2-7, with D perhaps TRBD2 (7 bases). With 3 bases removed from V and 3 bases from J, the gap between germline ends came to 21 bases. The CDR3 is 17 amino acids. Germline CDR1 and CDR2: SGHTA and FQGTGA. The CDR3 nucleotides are TGTGCCAGCAGCTTTCGGGCCCTGGGGGGGCTAGACTACGAGCAGTACTTC. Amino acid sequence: CASSFRALGGLDYEQYF.

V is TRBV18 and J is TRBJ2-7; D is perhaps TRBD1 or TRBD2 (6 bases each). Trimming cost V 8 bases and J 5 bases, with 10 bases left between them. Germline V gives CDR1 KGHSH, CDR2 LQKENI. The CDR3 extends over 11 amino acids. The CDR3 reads CASVGGDEQYF. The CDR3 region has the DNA TGTGCCAGCGTGGGGGGCGACGAGCAGTACTTC.

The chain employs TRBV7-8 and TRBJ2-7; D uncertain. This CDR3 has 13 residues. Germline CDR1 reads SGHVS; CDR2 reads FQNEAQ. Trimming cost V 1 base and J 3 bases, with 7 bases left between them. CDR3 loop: CASSLVADYEQYF. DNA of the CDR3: TGTGCCAGCAGCTTAGTCGCGGACTACGAGCAGTACTTC.